A selection of T cell receptor beta chains follows, all from one sample in a study of shared clonotypes between healthy human individuals. Libraries were prepared by immunoSEQ multiplex PCR; TCRdb keeps only in-frame clonotypes and omits some of them. The repertoire holds some 2,400,000 clones, with more than 90% as singletons. Sequencing was done on a sample of naive CD4+ T cells sorted from blood. The receptors were sampled from a man aged 18 to 30 in good health. The CDR3 runs from the conserved cysteine through the conserved F or W. Fields, in order: V gene, clone size, J gene, D gene, CDR3 protein, CDR3 DNA. A D gene is named only where the DNA matches it firmly. Expanded clones get a size class; other rows say once, few or many, or leave the size out.

TRBV7-9	-	TRBJ1-6	TRBD1	CASSPTPKTGADNSPLHF	TGTGCCAGCAGCCCCACGCCTAAGACAGGGGCGGATAATTCACCCCTCCACTTT
TRBV2	-	TRBJ1-6	TRBD1	CASSDLDRVTSVSPLHF	TGTGCCAGCAGTGACTTGGACAGGGTTACCTCAGTTTCACCCCTCCACTTT
TRBV6-5	-	TRBJ2-5	-	CAVSGNQETQYF	TGTGCCGTCTCAGGGAACCAAGAGACCCAGTACTTC
TRBV5-1	-	TRBJ2-7	-	CASSLEAGSTYEQYF	TGCGCCAGCAGCTTGGAAGCAGGGAGCACCTACGAGCAGTACTTC
TRBV5-4	-	TRBJ1-6	TRBD1	CASSSRGAESPLHF	TGTGCCAGCAGCTCCAGGGGGGCCGAATCACCCCTCCACTTT
TRBV5-1	-	TRBJ1-2	-	CASSLDGINYGYTF	TGCGCCAGCAGCTTGGACGGAATCAACTATGGCTACACCTTC
TRBV27	-	TRBJ1-1	-	CASRWKTEAFF	TGTGCCAGCAGATGGAAGACTGAAGCTTTCTTT
TRBV9	-	TRBJ2-3	-	CASSVVVGGPTDTQYF	TGTGCCAGCAGCGTAGTTGTCGGGGGACCCACAGATACGCAGTATTTT
TRBV28	-	TRBJ1-2	-	CASGRGGTNYGYTF	TGTGCCAGCGGCCGGGGGGGAACGAACTATGGCTACACCTTC
TRBV7-3	once	TRBJ2-5	TRBD2	CASSLGLAGQETQYF	TGTGCCAGCAGCCTAGGACTAGCGGGCCAAGAGACCCAGTACTTC
TRBV18	-	TRBJ1-1	-	CASSPQGGTGEAFF	TGTGCCAGCTCACCACAGGGAGGGACGGGTGAAGCTTTCTTT
TRBV10-3	-	TRBJ2-3	-	CAISNFDGESYTDTQYF	TGTGCCATCAGCAACTTCGACGGGGAGTCCTACACAGATACGCAGTATTTT
TRBV7-9	-	TRBJ2-7	-	CASSQQGLPSYEQYF	TGTGCCAGCAGCCAACAGGGACTACCTTCCTACGAGCAGTACTTC
TRBV6-1	-	TRBJ1-3	-	CASSEARGSGNTIYF	TGTGCCAGCAGTGAAGCTCGGGGCTCTGGAAACACCATATATTTT
TRBV28	-	TRBJ1-5	-	CASRSQGRGNQPQHF	TGTGCCAGCAGGTCACAGGGTCGGGGCAATCAGCCCCAGCATTTT
TRBV13	-	TRBJ1-2	-	CASSLGQRGVLGYTF	TGTGCCAGCAGCTTAGGCCAAAGGGGGGTACTTGGCTACACCTTC
TRBV5-1	-	TRBJ2-1	TRBD2	CASSLGAGAPNEQFF	TGCGCCAGCAGCTTGGGAGCGGGAGCTCCCAATGAGCAGTTCTTC
TRBV11-2	-	TRBJ1-1	-	CASSPYSRKTEAFF	TGTGCCAGCAGCCCTTATAGCCGAAAAACTGAAGCTTTCTTT
TRBV11-2	-	TRBJ1-5	-	CASSLDSGNSNQPQHF	TGTGCCAGCAGCTTAGATTCGGGAAATAGCAATCAGCCCCAGCATTTT
TRBV15	-	TRBJ2-7	-	CATSRDEGNYEQYF	TGTGCCACCAGCAGAGATGAGGGGAACTACGAGCAGTACTTC
TRBV7-3	-	TRBJ2-3	-	CASSQIPGDTQYF	TGTGCCAGCAGCCAAATCCCCGGGGATACGCAGTATTTT
TRBV9	-	TRBJ1-5	-	CASSVVRGAGQPQHF	TGTGCCAGCAGCGTAGTAAGAGGCGCAGGTCAGCCCCAGCATTTT
TRBV27	-	TRBJ1-1	TRBD1	CATRSKTGSGTEAFF	TGTGCCACCCGATCTAAGACAGGGTCGGGCACTGAAGCTTTCTTT
TRBV4-2	-	TRBJ1-5	-	CASSQNTVIASQPQHF	TGTGCCAGCAGCCAAAATACAGTAATAGCAAGTCAGCCCCAGCATTTT
TRBV7-8	-	TRBJ1-5	-	CASSLERGSQHF	TGTGCCAGCAGCTTAGAGAGAGGGTCGCAGCATTTT
TRBV6-1	-	TRBJ1-5	-	CASLSEGNQPQHF	TGTGCCAGCCTCTCGGAGGGCAATCAGCCCCAGCATTTT
TRBV19	-	TRBJ1-2	TRBD1	CASRGQGLYGYTF	TGTGCCAGTAGAGGACAGGGACTTTATGGCTACACCTTC
TRBV4-3	-	TRBJ2-3	TRBD2	CASSLTSGGGTQYF	TGCGCCAGCAGCCTCACTAGCGGGGGGGGTACGCAGTATTTT